The 27 T cell receptor beta chains given below trace back to one sample, sequenced in a study of beta chain features in type 1 diabetes. Since all of the isolated RNA was reverse transcribed, expressed TCRB transcripts were what got sequenced. The repertoire was sequenced with immunoSEQ multiplex PCR; TCRdb's copy has only in-frame clones and lacks some. The sample carries fewer than 250,000 clones, more than 65% recorded once. Sample: naive CD4+ T cells from blood. The receptor set was obtained from a man in his thirties or forties in good health.

In its sample, this clone was seen once. The CDR3 is CASGQGGEETQYF. The CDR3 bases are TGTGCCAGCGGACAGGGAGGAGAGGAGACCCAGTACTTC. V gene TRBV10-3 combines with J gene TRBJ2-5, with 8 bases lining up with TRBD1. The germline V gene encodes CDR1 ENHRY and CDR2 SYGVKD. The length of the CDR3 is 13 residues. V trimming: 10 bases; J trimming: 5 bases; junction bases outside the gene matches: 9.

This clone was counted only a few times. This sequence joins TRBV4-3 and TRBJ2-3, with D possibly being TRBD1 or TRBD2 (6 bases each). V shed 4 bases and J shed 4 bases, with 21 bases lying between them. CDR3 length equals 17 residues. Germline V gene data show CDR1 as LGHNA and CDR2 as YSLEER. The CDR3 nucleotides are TGCGCCAGCAGCCGCCTTCTCGTTGGGGGGCTCTCAGATACGCAGTATTTT. Amino acid sequence: CASSRLLVGGLSDTQYF.

There are a few counts of this clone. This rearrangement joins TRBV20-1 to TRBJ2-1; no clear D gene. CDR1 DFQATT and CDR2 SNEGSKA come from the germline V gene (reference sequence). The germline V and J ends were trimmed by 3 bases and 4 bases, with 4 bases remaining between them. The CDR3 runs 11 residues. The CDR3: CSASVYNEQFF. CDR3 DNA: TGCAGTGCTAGTGTGTACAATGAGCAGTTCTTC.

V usage is TRBV28 and J usage is TRBJ1-2, with TRBD1 matching over 9 bases. The germline V gene has CDR1 MDHEN and CDR2 SYDVKM. The CDR3 runs 12 residues. Trimming removed 8 bases from V and 4 bases from J; junction bases left unmatched: 2. CDR3 in DNA: TGTGCCAGCGGACAGGGGAGCTATGGCTACACCTTC. Translation gives CASGQGSYGYTF.

The chain couples TRBV20-1 to TRBJ1-4; a possible D gene is TRBD1 (6 bases). The CDR3 is made up of 11 amino acids. Germline CDR1 DFQATT, CDR2 SNEGSKA (reference sequence). V gave up 6 bases and J gave up 6 bases, with 8 bases separating them. CDR3 region: CSARGDEKLFF. CDR3 nucleotides: TGCAGTGCAAGGGGGGATGAAAAACTGTTTTTT.

As to this clone: The sample has other DNA sequences that encode this CDR3 too. This chain uses TRBV30 with TRBJ2-2, with no clear D. The CDR3 runs to 13 residues. V lost 2 bases to trimming and J lost 1 base, with 5 bases between them. Germline V lookup: CDR1 GTSNPN, CDR2 SVGIG (reference sequence). This CDR3 reads CAWSRENTGELFF. The CDR3 DNA is TGTGCCTGGAGTAGGGAGAACACCGGGGAGCTGTTTTTT.

In its sample, this clone was seen a few times. The V call is TRBV30, the J call TRBJ2-4; 9 bases map to TRBD2. Germline lookup yields CDR1 GTSNPN and CDR2 SVGIG (reference sequence). Trimming cost V 1 base and J 0 bases; bases outside gene matches: 10. The CDR3 extends over 18 amino acids. The CDR3, as DNA: TGTGCCTGGAGTGAGTTCAGGCGGGAGGGAGTAGCCAAAAACATTCAGTACTTC. The encoded protein is CAWSEFRREGVAKNIQYF.

This clone has a handful of counts. V usage is TRBV9 and J usage is TRBJ2-1; 9 bases are a match to TRBD2. The CDR3 covers 13 residues. V was clipped by 6 bases and J by 8 bases; unmatched bases: 6. Per the germline V gene, CDR1 is SGDLS and CDR2 is YYNGEE. The CDR3 here is CASKSAGGHEQFF. CDR3 DNA: TGTGCCAGCAAATCGGCGGGAGGGCATGAGCAGTTCTTC. The full variable domain, rest sourced from reference TRBV9 and TRBJ2-1, is DSGVTQTPKHLITATGQRVTLRCSPRSGDLSVYWYQQSLDQGLQFLIQYYNGEERAKGNILERFSAQQFPDLHSELNLSSLELGDSALYFCASKSAGGHEQFFGPGTRLTVL.

The chain couples TRBV19 to TRBJ2-1; D is ambiguous. From germline, CDR1 is LNHDA and CDR2 SQIVND (reference sequence). The V and J ends lost 7 bases and 9 bases respectively, with 10 bases between them. CDR3 length: 11 residues. CDR3 amino acids: CASTQGTEQFF. The CDR3, as DNA: TGTGCCAGTACCCAAGGTACTGAGCAGTTCTTC.

This clone has a handful of counts. The chain employs TRBV29-1 and TRBJ2-5; tentatively, D is TRBD2 (6 bases). This CDR3 is 13 amino acids long. CDR1 SQVTM and CDR2 ANQGSEA come from the germline V gene. Trimming shortened V by 7 bases and J by 6 bases, and 18 bases separated the two germline ends. The CDR3 spells CSASNGGSKTQYF. The CDR3 nucleotides are TGCAGCGCTTCTAACGGGGGTTCCAAGACCCAGTACTTC. Based on the CDR3 plus reference TRBV29-1 and TRBJ2-5, the full variable domain is SAVISQKPSRDICQRGTSLTIQCQVDSQVTMMFWYRQQPGQSLTLIATANQGSEATYESGFVIDKFPISRPNLTFSTLTVSNMSPEDSSIYLCSASNGGSKTQYFGPGTRLLVL.

This clone was observed once. Written as DNA, the CDR3 is TGTGCCAGCAGGCTAGCGGGGGAATACAATGAGCAGTTCTTC. Translation gives CASRLAGEYNEQFF. This chain links TRBV6-6 with TRBJ2-1, with 10 bases that match TRBD2. After removal of 6 bases from V and 4 bases from J, the junction contained 3 bases not matched to a gene. CDR1 is MNHNY, CDR2 SVGAGI, per germline (reference sequence). The CDR3 extends over 14 amino acids.

This clone has only a few counts. The chain links TRBV9 to TRBJ2-1; 11 nucleotides agree with TRBD2. The CDR3 consists of 17 residues. J gave up 2 bases and V 0 bases, and 4 bases lay outside the gene matches. Germline CDR1 is SGDLS and CDR2 is YYNGEE. CDR3 DNA: TGTGCCAGCAGCGTAGAGACTAGCGGGGCGGCCTACAATGAGCAGTTCTTC. This sequence encodes CASSVETSGAAYNEQFF.

The rearrangement joins TRBV7-9 to TRBJ1-2, with a tentative D call TRBD1 (6 bases). There are 15 residues in the CDR3. CDR1 SEHNR and CDR2 FQNEAQ come from the germline V gene (reference sequence). V was pared by 2 bases and J by 6 bases, with 16 bases between. The CDR3 DNA follows: TGTGCCAGCAGCTTAACGAACAGGGTAATCAATGGCTACACCTTC. Protein product: CASSLTNRVINGYTF.

The J gene is TRBJ2-5, the V gene TRBV30; no firm D call. V lost 1 base, J lost 6 bases, and 9 bases lay in between. The length of the CDR3 is 12 residues. Per germline, CDR1 GTSNPN and CDR2 SVGIG (reference sequence). The CDR3 loop is CAWSAPGQTQYF. The CDR3 region has the DNA TGTGCCTGGAGTGCCCCCGGACAGACCCAGTACTTC.

V is TRBV25-1 and J is TRBJ1-3; D gene unclear. The CDR3 sequence is 13 residues long. CDR1 and CDR2 from the germline V gene are MGHDK and SYGVNS. V was pared by 10 bases and J by 4 bases, with 14 bases between. CDR3 in amino acids: CATVPAGGNTIYF. DNA of the CDR3: TGTGCCACAGTGCCCGCGGGAGGAAACACCATATATTTT.

This chain joins TRBV9 and TRBJ2-7; D is possibly TRBD1 (6 bases). Germline V lookup: CDR1 SGDLS, CDR2 YYNGEE. The CDR3 consists of 15 residues. V gave up 2 bases and J gave up 5 bases, with 17 bases separating them. CDR3 sequence (DNA): TGTGCCAGCAGCGTCCTATCAGGGGCCTCTAACGAGCAGTACTTC. It codes for CASSVLSGASNEQYF.

This clone has just a few counts. The chain links TRBV30 to TRBJ1-2; D is unresolved. The V end lost 2 bases, the J end lost 6 bases, and 16 bases lay between the germline ends. CDR3 length: 14 residues. Germline loops: CDR1 GTSNPN, CDR2 SVGIG (reference sequence). This chain's CDR3 is CAWSRAGEVNGYTF. The CDR3 coding sequence is TGTGCCTGGAGTAGAGCAGGCGAAGTGAATGGCTACACCTTC.

This clone occurred a few times. The chain uses TRBV9 and TRBJ2-3; 8 nucleotides agree with TRBD2. The V and J ends lost 5 bases and 5 bases, in that order; junction bases with no gene match: 7. Per the germline V gene, CDR1 is SGDLS and CDR2 is YYNGEE. This CDR3 contains 14 residues. CDR3 region: CASRHDSGGDTQYF. CDR3 DNA: TGTGCCAGCAGACACGACAGCGGGGGAGATACGCAGTATTTT.

The rearrangement uses TRBV28 and TRBJ2-3, with a tentative D call TRBD1 (5 bases). CDR1 and CDR2 (germline): MDHEN, SYDVKM. Trimming stripped 5 bases from V and 8 bases from J, with 11 bases between. This CDR3 is built from 12 residues. This chain's CDR3 is CASSLRVATQYF. CDR3 nucleotide sequence: TGTGCCAGCAGTCTCAGGGTCGCTACGCAGTATTTT.

CDR3 residues: CASRPKSVSTDTQYF. The CDR3, as DNA: TGTGCCAGCAGACCTAAATCGGTTAGCACAGATACGCAGTATTTT. This chain uses TRBV7-9 with TRBJ2-3, with D unresolved. V dropped 6 bases and J dropped 0 bases, with 13 bases sitting between them. CDR1 and CDR2 (germline): SEHNR, FQNEAQ (reference sequence). This CDR3 has 15 residues.

The rearrangement joins TRBV2 to TRBJ2-1; D is unclear. Germline CDR1 reads SNHLY; CDR2 reads FYNNEI. This CDR3 contains 14 residues. The V gene lost 3 bases and the J gene lost 6 bases, with 12 bases spanning the gap. In DNA, the CDR3 is TGTGCCAGCAGTGATACCCTAACAACCAATGAGCAGTTCTTC. It translates to CASSDTLTTNEQFF.

This chain connects TRBV30 to TRBJ1-1; possibly TRBD1 for D (5 bases). V lost 7 bases to trimming and J lost 8 bases, with 23 bases between them. CDR3 length: 14 amino acids. Germline V gene sequence: CDR1 GTSNPN, CDR2 SVGIG (reference sequence). CDR3 DNA: TGTGCCTCTAGGCAAACTAACAGGAGATCAGAAGCTTTCTTT. It yields the protein CASRQTNRRSEAFF.

This clone has more than one count but fewer than ten. The chain employs TRBV25-1 and TRBJ2-5, with 11 bases lining up with TRBD2. V shed 6 bases and J 0 bases; nucleotides not matched to a gene: 3. The CDR3 is 15 residues long. Germline assignment: CDR1 MGHDK and CDR2 SYGVNS. CDR3: CASRASGGYQETQYF. In DNA, the CDR3 is TGTGCCAGCAGGGCTAGCGGGGGGTACCAAGAGACCCAGTACTTC.

Concerning this clone itself: This sample includes further DNA sequences coding for the same CDR3. The chain recombines TRBV9 with TRBJ2-5; D is ambiguous. The ends were cut back, 1 base at V and 5 bases at J, with 3 bases in the middle. Germline V gene sequence: CDR1 SGDLS, CDR2 YYNGEE. The CDR3 spans 11 residues. The CDR3 spells CASSVRETQYF. The CDR3 DNA reads TGTGCCAGCAGCGTACGGGAGACCCAGTACTTC.

This clone occurred a few times. The V call is TRBV7-9, the J call TRBJ1-2; 7 nucleotides align to TRBD1. The CDR3 spans 13 residues. Germline V gene lookup returns CDR1 SEHNR and CDR2 FQNEAQ (reference sequence). Trimming cost V 6 bases and J 8 bases; bases outside gene matches: 9. DNA for the CDR3: TGTGCCAGCAGTCCCGGGACAGTGGGCGGCTACACCTTC. It specifies CASSPGTVGGYTF.

The rearrangement uses TRBV30 and TRBJ2-1, with D hard to call. The V gene's germline CDR1 is GTSNPN and CDR2 SVGIG (reference sequence). V was pared by 7 bases and J by 0 bases, with 16 bases between. The CDR3 spans 15 residues. The CDR3 sequence is CASTSAPSSYNEQFF. CDR3 DNA sequence: TGTGCCTCTACTTCGGCCCCGAGCTCCTACAATGAGCAGTTCTTC.

This clone was detected only a few times. The gene calls are TRBV4-2 and TRBJ2-7, with TRBD1 matching 8 bases. The V gene end was trimmed by 5 bases and the J gene end by 4 bases; junction bases not matched to a gene: 10. Germline V gene sequence: CDR1 LGHNA, CDR2 YNFKEQ. This CDR3 is built from 15 residues. The DNA of the CDR3 is TGTGCCAGCAGCTTCCGACAGGGGAGTATTTACGAGCAGTACTTC. It specifies CASSFRQGSIYEQYF.